What follows describes a single T cell receptor (beta chain). Its matching antigen is unknown. The data were obtained in a study of cytomegalovirus exposure and HLA in healthy donors. The PCR was carried out with 60 Vbeta primers and 13 Jbeta primers. In the original workflow: About 11 million of the 60 million to 90 million unique TCR beta chains counted in a later analysis were shared. Profiled with immunoSEQ multiplex PCR; TCRdb holds only in-frame clones, not every one. That table supplies the V and J calls and clone size; D and trimming were determined from the DNA. The sample has fewer than 150,000 clones, 70% to 80% seen once. Unrecorded immune exposure was likely among donors, who were nominally healthy when sampled. With 2 bases clipped from V and 3 bases from J, the junction kept 8 bases outside the gene matches. Germline lookup yields CDR1 SGHTA and CDR2 FQGNSA. CDR3 length equals 17 residues.

Study outcomes and limitations: Later work associated roughly 15,000 TCR beta sequences with HLA alleles at 0.05 false discovery rate.

The sequencing input was PBMCs. This TCR derives from a man over 45 in good health and CMV-seropositive. The gene calls are TRBV7-2 and TRBJ2-5; 11 bases map to TRBD2. The CDR3 DNA is TGTGCCAGCAGCTTACCACCCCTGGGACTAGCGGAAGAGACCCAGTACTTC. Protein product: CASSLPPLGLAEETQYF.